The 21 T cell receptor beta chains below come from one sample, sequenced in a study of T cell changes during pregnancy in multiple sclerosis. Using immunoSEQ multiplex PCR, the repertoire was profiled, and TCRdb retains in-frame clones only, with some absent. This repertoire shows approximately 97,000 clones, 91% found once; its top ten account for more than 1.5%. The sequences come from peripheral blood, collected after pregnancy. The receptor source for this set is a female donor in good health, enrolled as a control in a pregnancy study.

The chain links TRBV9 to TRBJ1-4, with 7 positions matching TRBD1. Germline lookup yields CDR1 SGDLS and CDR2 YYNGEE. J lost 8 bases, V lost 1 base, and 11 bases had no gene match. The CDR3 totals 16 residues. CDR3 sequence reads: CASSVNRQGVNEKLFF. The CDR3 nucleotides are TGTGCCAGCAGCGTAAATCGACAGGGAGTAAACGAAAAACTGTTTTTT.

The gene calls are TRBV7-3 and TRBJ2-6, with D possibly TRBD2 on 5 matching bases. Trimming took off 5 bases at V and 0 bases at J, with 11 bases between the two ends. The CDR3 runs 16 residues. Germline V gives CDR1 SGHTA, CDR2 FQGTGA. The CDR3 is CASSPKSGSGANVLTF. As DNA, the CDR3 is TGTGCCAGCAGCCCCAAAAGCGGCTCTGGGGCCAACGTCCTGACTTTC. Looking up the rest from reference TRBV7-3 and TRBJ2-6 gives the full variable domain: GAGVSQTPSNKVTEKGKYVELRCDPISGHTALYWYRQSLGQGPEFLIYFQGTGAADDSGLPNDRFFAVRPEGSVSTLKIQRTERGDSAVYLCASSPKSGSGANVLTFGAGSRLTVL.

The V gene is TRBV19, the J gene TRBJ2-3; the match to TRBD2 covers 7 bases. Germline assignment: CDR1 LNHDA and CDR2 SQIVND (reference sequence). This CDR3 comprises 14 residues. The J segment lost 1 base and the V segment lost 6 bases, leaving 4 bases of the junction unmatched. The CDR3 DNA is TGTGCCAGTAGCTCAGGACTAGGCACAGATACGCAGTATTTT. This gives the protein CASSSGLGTDTQYF.

The genes are TRBV6-5 and TRBJ1-1; D ambiguous. The V gene's germline CDR1 is MNHEY and CDR2 SVGAGI. The germline V and J ends were trimmed by 6 bases and 0 bases, with 8 bases remaining between them. CDR3 length: 13 residues. The CDR3 sequence is CASRGVMNTEAFF. CDR3 bases: TGTGCCAGCAGGGGCGTGATGAACACTGAAGCTTTCTTT.

This sequence joins TRBV11-1 and TRBJ2-5; the D is unclear. The CDR3 consists of 14 residues. Deletions cut 5 bases from V and 1 base from J, with 11 bases between. Germline CDR1 reads SGHAT; CDR2 reads FQDESV (reference sequence). The CDR3 DNA follows: TGTGCCAGCAGCCCTGAGAGTGGCCAAGAGACCCAGTACTTC. It codes for CASSPESGQETQYF.

J is TRBJ2-7 and V is TRBV28, with 10 bases lining up with TRBD1. Germline CDR1 MDHEN, CDR2 SYDVKM. This CDR3 contains 14 residues. J lost 7 bases, V lost 6 bases, and 9 bases had no gene match. DNA of the CDR3: TGTGCCAGCAGGACCGGGACAGGGGCACAGGAGCAGTACTTC. This encodes CASRTGTGAQEQYF.

This chain links TRBV16 with TRBJ1-5, with D perhaps matching TRBD1 (6 bases). From germline, CDR1 is KGHSY and CDR2 FQNENV. CDR3 length equals 15 residues. V lost 2 bases to trimming and J lost 6 bases, with 14 bases between them. The CDR3 nucleotides read TGTGCCAGCAGCCAAGGGGGGGCTCCAACTCAGCCCCAGCATTTT. Amino acid sequence: CASSQGGAPTQPQHF.

This chain uses TRBV18 with TRBJ2-2; D possibly corresponds to TRBD2 (6 bases). Trimming cost V 3 bases and J 4 bases, with 18 bases left between them. Germline V lookup: CDR1 KGHSH, CDR2 LQKENI. The CDR3 runs to 17 residues. CDR3 sequence reads: CASSPGLIGSSTGELFF. In DNA, the CDR3 is TGTGCCAGCTCACCGGGACTCATAGGGAGTTCCACCGGGGAGCTGTTTTTT. Filled out from reference TRBV18 and TRBJ2-2, the complete variable domain reads NAGVMQNPRHLVRRRGQEARLRCSPMKGHSHVYWYRQLPEEGLKFMVYLQKENIIDESGMPKERFSAEFPKEGPSILRIQQVVRGDSAAYFCASSPGLIGSSTGELFFGEGSRLTVL.

The chain uses TRBV10-3 and TRBJ1-5; 8 positions match TRBD1. The CDR3 contains 15 residues. In germline, CDR1 is ENHRY, CDR2 SYGVKD. V was pared by 10 bases and J by 2 bases, with 10 bases of the junction left unmatched. The CDR3 region has the DNA TGTGCCAGCAGCAGGACAGGGCGAGGCAATCAGCCCCAGCATTTT. This encodes CASSRTGRGNQPQHF.

The chain couples TRBV5-8 to TRBJ1-2; TRBD1 matches 8 bases. The V gene end was trimmed by 2 bases and the J gene end by 2 bases; junction bases not matched to a gene: 14. The CDR3 runs to 18 residues. The germline V gene has CDR1 SGHTS and CDR2 YDEGEE. The CDR3 DNA reads TGTGCCAGCAGCTTATTTCTTGGGACAGGAGGAGCCAACTATGGCTACACCTTC. This codes for CASSLFLGTGGANYGYTF.

In the case of this clone: Other DNA sequences in the same sample also yield this CDR3. The V gene is TRBV6-6, the J gene TRBJ1-1; no clear D. Germline-derived CDR1 and CDR2 are MNHNY and SVGAGI (reference sequence). The CDR3 extends over 12 amino acids. The germline V and J ends were trimmed by 4 bases and 2 bases, with 5 bases remaining between them. The CDR3 DNA reads TGTGCCAGCAGTTCAGGAAACACTGAAGCTTTCTTT. It is translated as CASSSGNTEAFF.

This clone was detected a few times. The chain recombines TRBV7-9 with TRBJ1-2; 7 bases are a match to TRBD1. CDR1 and CDR2 (germline): SEHNR, FQNEAQ (reference sequence). V gave up 3 bases and J gave up 5 bases; unmatched junction bases: 6. The CDR3 runs 14 residues. The CDR3 sequence: CASSFADRAYGYTF. The CDR3 DNA reads TGTGCCAGCAGCTTCGCCGACAGGGCTTATGGCTACACCTTC.

The chain employs TRBV2 and TRBJ2-3, with D maybe TRBD2 (5 bases). The V gene's germline CDR1 is SNHLY and CDR2 FYNNEI. This CDR3 comprises 15 residues. The V end was cut by 6 bases, the J end by 3 bases, with 16 bases between. CDR3 in amino acids: CASRRRLVTTDTQYF. The DNA for the CDR3 is TGTGCCAGCAGACGGAGGCTAGTAACGACAGATACGCAGTATTTT.

This clone was found once. The rearrangement joins TRBV6-5 to TRBJ1-3; TRBD1 matches 8 bases. Germline values: CDR1 MNHEY, CDR2 SVGAGI. V was pared by 2 bases and J by 2 bases, with 5 bases of the junction left unmatched. The CDR3 has 16 residues. The CDR3 bases are TGTGCCAGCAGTTACCGTCGGACAGGGACTGGAAACACCATATATTTT. As protein: CASSYRRTGTGNTIYF.

The chain couples TRBV7-6 to TRBJ1-5, with 9 bases matching TRBD1. Germline trimming cut 4 bases from V and 4 bases from J; bases unmatched to any gene: 11. The CDR3 loop spans 17 amino acids. Germline assignment: CDR1 SGHVS and CDR2 FNYEAQ. CDR3 sequence: CASSSSGDRGFNQPQHF. The DNA for the CDR3 is TGTGCCAGCAGCTCCTCCGGAGACAGGGGGTTTAATCAGCCCCAGCATTTT.

The J gene is TRBJ1-3, the V gene TRBV15; TRBD1 might be the D (5 bases). The germline CDR1 and CDR2 sequences are LNHNV and YYDKDF (reference sequence). Trimming left V 8 bases short and J 4 bases short, with 9 bases between. The CDR3 consists of 12 residues. The CDR3 region has the DNA TGTGCCACCGGGGCGCGGGGAAACACCATATATTTT. Its protein product is CATGARGNTIYF.

The rearrangement links TRBV30 to TRBJ1-2; maybe TRBD1 (6 bases). V was clipped by 4 bases and J by 8 bases, with 14 bases between them. The CDR3 has 12 residues. Germline V CDR1 and CDR2: GTSNPN, SVGIG (reference sequence). This chain's CDR3 is CAWTVFGGGYTF. In DNA form, the CDR3 reads TGTGCCTGGACGGTTTTTGGGGGCGGCTACACCTTC.

V usage is TRBV5-1 and J usage is TRBJ2-3; a possible D gene is TRBD2 (6 bases). Trimming removed 1 base from V and 0 bases from J, with 12 bases in between. This CDR3 contains 16 residues. CDR1 and CDR2 (germline): SGHRS, YFSETQ. CDR3 protein: CASSLTTGVSTDTQYF. The CDR3 bases are TGCGCCAGCAGCTTGACAACGGGGGTAAGCACAGATACGCAGTATTTT.

In DNA, the CDR3 is TGTGCCAGCCACGCGGGACAGGGGTTTGGCTACACCTTC. The encoded protein is CASHAGQGFGYTF. The chain has TRBV28 and TRBJ1-2, with 10 nucleotides matching TRBD1. There are 13 residues in the CDR3. In germline, CDR1 is MDHEN, CDR2 SYDVKM. J gave up 7 bases and V 8 bases, and 7 bases lay outside the gene matches.

The V gene is TRBV10-3, the J gene TRBJ1-5, with TRBD1 matching over 10 bases. With 3 bases clipped from V and 11 bases from J, the junction kept 13 bases outside the gene matches. The CDR3 sequence is 16 residues long. The germline gives CDR1 ENHRY, CDR2 SYGVKD. CDR3 coding DNA: TGTGCCATCAGTGATCCGGGACAGGGGCCCAAGGTGGCCCAGCATTTT. Protein sequence: CAISDPGQGPKVAQHF.

This sequence joins TRBV6-1 and TRBJ1-5; 7 bases line up with TRBD1. CDR3 length: 15 residues. Per the germline V gene, CDR1 is MNHNS and CDR2 is SASEGT. V trimming: 7 bases; J trimming: 4 bases; junction bases outside the gene matches: 10. DNA for the CDR3: TGTGCCAGCACCCACGGAGGGGACAGTAATCAGCCCCAGCATTTT. It specifies CASTHGGDSNQPQHF.